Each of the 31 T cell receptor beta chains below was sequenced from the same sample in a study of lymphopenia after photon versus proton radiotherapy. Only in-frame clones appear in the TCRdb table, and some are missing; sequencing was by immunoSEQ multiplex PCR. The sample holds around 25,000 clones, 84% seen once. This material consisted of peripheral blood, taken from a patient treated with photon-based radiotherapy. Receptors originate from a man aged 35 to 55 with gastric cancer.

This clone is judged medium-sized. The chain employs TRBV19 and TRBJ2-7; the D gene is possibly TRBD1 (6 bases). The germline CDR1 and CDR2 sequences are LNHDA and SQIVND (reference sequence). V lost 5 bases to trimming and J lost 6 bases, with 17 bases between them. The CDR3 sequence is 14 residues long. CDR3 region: CASSVAGEISEQYF. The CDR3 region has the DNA TGTGCCAGTAGTGTGGCAGGGGAAATTTCCGAGCAGTACTTC.

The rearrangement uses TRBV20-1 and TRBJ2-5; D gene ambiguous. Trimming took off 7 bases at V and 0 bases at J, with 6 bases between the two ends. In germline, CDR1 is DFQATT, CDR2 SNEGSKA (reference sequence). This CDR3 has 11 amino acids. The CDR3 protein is CSVEYQETQYF. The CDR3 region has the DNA TGCAGTGTTGAATACCAAGAGACCCAGTACTTC.

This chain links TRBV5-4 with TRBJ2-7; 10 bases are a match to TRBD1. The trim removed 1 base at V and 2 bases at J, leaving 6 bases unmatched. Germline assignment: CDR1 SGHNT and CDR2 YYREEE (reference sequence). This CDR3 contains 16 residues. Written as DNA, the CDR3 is TGTGCCAGCAGCTTGAGTTACGGGACAGGGGCCTACGAGCAGTACTTC. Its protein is CASSLSYGTGAYEQYF. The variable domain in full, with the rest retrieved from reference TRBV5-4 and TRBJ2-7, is ETGVTQSPTHLIKTRGQQVTLRCSSQSGHNTVSWYQQALGQGPQFIFQYYREEENGRGNFPPRFSGLQFPNYSSELNVNALELDDSALYLCASSLSYGTGAYEQYFGPGTRLTVT.

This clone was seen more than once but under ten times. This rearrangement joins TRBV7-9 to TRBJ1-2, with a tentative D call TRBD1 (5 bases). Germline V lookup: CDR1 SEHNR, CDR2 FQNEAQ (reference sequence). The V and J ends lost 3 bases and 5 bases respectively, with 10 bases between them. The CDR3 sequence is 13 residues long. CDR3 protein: CASSLGGKYGYTF. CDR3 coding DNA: TGTGCCAGCAGCTTGGGGGGAAAGTATGGCTACACCTTC. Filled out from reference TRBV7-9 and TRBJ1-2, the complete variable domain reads DTGVSQNPRHKITKRGQNVTFRCDPISEHNRLYWYRQTLGQGPEFLTYFQNEAQLEKSRLLSDRFSAERPKGSFSTLEIQRTEQGDSAMYLCASSLGGKYGYTFGSGTRLTVV.

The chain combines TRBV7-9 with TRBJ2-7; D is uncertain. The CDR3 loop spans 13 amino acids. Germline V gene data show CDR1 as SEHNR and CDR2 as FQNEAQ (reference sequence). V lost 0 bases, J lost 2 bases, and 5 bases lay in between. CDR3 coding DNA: TGTGCCAGCAGCTTAGCATATACCTACGAGCAGTACTTC. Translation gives CASSLAYTYEQYF.

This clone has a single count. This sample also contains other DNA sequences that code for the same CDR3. CDR3 sequence reads: CASSLGWRPLSSTDTQYF. CDR3 coding DNA: TGTGCCAGCAGCTTGGGTTGGCGCCCCCTCTCTAGCACAGATACGCAGTATTTT. The rearrangement joins TRBV5-4 to TRBJ2-3; D is undetermined. The CDR3 is 18 residues long. CDR1 is SGHNT and CDR2 is YYREEE in the germline V gene (reference sequence). With 0 bases removed from V and 0 bases from J, the gap between germline ends came to 17 bases.

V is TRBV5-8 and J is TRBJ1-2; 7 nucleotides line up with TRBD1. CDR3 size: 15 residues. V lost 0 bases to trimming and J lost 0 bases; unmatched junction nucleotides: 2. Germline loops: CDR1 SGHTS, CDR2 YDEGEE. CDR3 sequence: CASSLDRGANYGYTF. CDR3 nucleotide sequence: TGTGCCAGCAGCTTGGACAGGGGAGCTAACTATGGCTACACCTTC. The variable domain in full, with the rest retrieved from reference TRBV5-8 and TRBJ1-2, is EAGVTQSPTHLIKTRGQQATLRCSPISGHTSVYWYQQALGLGLQFLLWYDEGEERNRGNFPPRFSGRQFPNYSSELNVNALELEDSALYLCASSLDRGANYGYTFGSGTRLTVV.

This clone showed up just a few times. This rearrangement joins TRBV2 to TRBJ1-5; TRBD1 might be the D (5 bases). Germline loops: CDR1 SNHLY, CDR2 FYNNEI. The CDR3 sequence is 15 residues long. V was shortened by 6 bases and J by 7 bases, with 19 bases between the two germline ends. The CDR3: CASRRVGLLTQPQHF. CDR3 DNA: TGTGCCAGCAGAAGAGTGGGACTCCTAACACAGCCCCAGCATTTT.

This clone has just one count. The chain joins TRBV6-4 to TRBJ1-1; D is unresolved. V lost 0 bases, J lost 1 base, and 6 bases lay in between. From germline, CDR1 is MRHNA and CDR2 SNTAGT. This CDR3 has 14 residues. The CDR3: CASSDSPGNTEAFF. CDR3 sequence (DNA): TGTGCCAGCAGTGACTCCCCGGGGAACACTGAAGCTTTCTTT.

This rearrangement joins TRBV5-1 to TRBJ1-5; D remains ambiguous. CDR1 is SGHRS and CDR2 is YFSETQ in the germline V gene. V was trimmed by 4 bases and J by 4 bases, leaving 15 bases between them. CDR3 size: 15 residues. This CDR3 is CASSPDGGRNQPQHF. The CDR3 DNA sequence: TGCGCCAGCAGCCCGGACGGTGGTAGGAATCAGCCCCAGCATTTT. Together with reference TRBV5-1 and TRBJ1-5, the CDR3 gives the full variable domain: KAGVTQTPRYLIKTRGQQVTLSCSPISGHRSVSWYQQTPGQGLQFLFEYFSETQRNKGNFPGRFSGRQFSNSRSEMNVSTLELGDSALYLCASSPDGGRNQPQHFGDGTRLSIL.

The CDR3 DNA sequence: TGTGCCAGTAGCCGGAGGGTAATCGAGCAGCCCCAGCATTTT. Its protein product is CASSRRVIEQPQHF. The chain employs TRBV19 and TRBJ1-5; unclear D gene. The length of the CDR3 is 14 residues. Looked up from germline, CDR1 is LNHDA and CDR2 is SQIVND (reference sequence). The ends were cut back, 6 bases at V and 7 bases at J, with 16 bases in the middle.

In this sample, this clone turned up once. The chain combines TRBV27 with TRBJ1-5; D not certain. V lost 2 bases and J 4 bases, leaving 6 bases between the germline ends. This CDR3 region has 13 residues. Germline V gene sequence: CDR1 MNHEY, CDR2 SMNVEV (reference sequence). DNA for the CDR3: TGTGCCAGCAGTTTAAAAGGTAATCAGCCCCAGCATTTT. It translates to CASSLKGNQPQHF.

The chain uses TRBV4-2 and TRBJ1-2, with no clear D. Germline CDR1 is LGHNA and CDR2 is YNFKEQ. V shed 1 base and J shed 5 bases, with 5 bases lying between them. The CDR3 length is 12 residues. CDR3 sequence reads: CASSQAGYGYTF. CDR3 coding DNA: TGTGCCAGCAGCCAAGCTGGATATGGCTACACCTTC.

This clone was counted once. The CDR3 bases are TGTGCCAGCAGTGAACATCCGGGACAGGGGGTTGAGACCCAGTACTTC. Amino acid sequence: CASSEHPGQGVETQYF. V is TRBV2 and J is TRBJ2-5, with 11 bases aligning to TRBD1. There are 16 residues in the CDR3. The ends lost 2 bases at V and 5 bases at J; junction bases unmatched: 7. Germline V gives CDR1 SNHLY, CDR2 FYNNEI.

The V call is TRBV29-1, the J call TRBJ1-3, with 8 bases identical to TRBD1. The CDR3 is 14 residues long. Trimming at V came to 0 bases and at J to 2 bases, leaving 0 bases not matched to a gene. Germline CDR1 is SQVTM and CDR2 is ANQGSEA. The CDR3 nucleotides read TGCAGCGTTGAAGAGACAGGGGCTGGAAACACCATATATTTT. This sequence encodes CSVEETGAGNTIYF. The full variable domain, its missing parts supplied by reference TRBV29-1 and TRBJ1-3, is SAVISQKPSRDICQRGTSLTIQCQVDSQVTMMFWYRQQPGQSLTLIATANQGSEATYESGFVIDKFPISRPNLTFSTLTVSNMSPEDSSIYLCSVEETGAGNTIYFGEGSWLTVV.

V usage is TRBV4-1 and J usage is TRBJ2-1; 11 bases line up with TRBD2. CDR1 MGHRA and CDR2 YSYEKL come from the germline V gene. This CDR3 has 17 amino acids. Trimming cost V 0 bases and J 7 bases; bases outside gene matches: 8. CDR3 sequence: CASSQDLLAGARNEQFF. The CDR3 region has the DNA TGCGCCAGCAGCCAAGATTTACTAGCGGGGGCCCGTAATGAGCAGTTCTTC.

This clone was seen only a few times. This chain's CDR3 is CASSADGTYGYTF. The CDR3 DNA sequence: TGTGCCAGCAGCGCAGACGGAACCTATGGCTACACCTTC. The chain uses TRBV5-5 and TRBJ1-2, with no clear D. CDR1 is SGHKS and CDR2 is YYEKEE in the germline V gene (reference sequence). CDR3 size: 13 residues. V was cut by 4 bases and J by 4 bases, with 11 bases left in between.

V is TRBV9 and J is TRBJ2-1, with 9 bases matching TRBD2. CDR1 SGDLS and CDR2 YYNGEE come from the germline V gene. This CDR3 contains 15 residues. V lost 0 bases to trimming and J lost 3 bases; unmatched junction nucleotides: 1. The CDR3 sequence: CASSVGGGDYNEQFF. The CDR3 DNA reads TGTGCCAGCAGCGTAGGCGGGGGGGACTACAATGAGCAGTTCTTC.

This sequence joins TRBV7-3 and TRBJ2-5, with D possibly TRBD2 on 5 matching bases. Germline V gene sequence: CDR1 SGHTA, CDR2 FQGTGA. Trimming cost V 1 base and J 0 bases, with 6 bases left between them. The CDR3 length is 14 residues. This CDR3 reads CASSLRGYQETQYF. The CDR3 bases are TGTGCCAGCAGCTTAAGAGGGTACCAAGAGACCCAGTACTTC.

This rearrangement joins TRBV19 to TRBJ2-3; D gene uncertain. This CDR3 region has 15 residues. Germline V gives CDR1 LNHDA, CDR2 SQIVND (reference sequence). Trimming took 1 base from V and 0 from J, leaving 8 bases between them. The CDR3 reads CASSIGVVSTDTQYF. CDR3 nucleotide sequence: TGTGCCAGTAGTATAGGTGTCGTGAGCACAGATACGCAGTATTTT.

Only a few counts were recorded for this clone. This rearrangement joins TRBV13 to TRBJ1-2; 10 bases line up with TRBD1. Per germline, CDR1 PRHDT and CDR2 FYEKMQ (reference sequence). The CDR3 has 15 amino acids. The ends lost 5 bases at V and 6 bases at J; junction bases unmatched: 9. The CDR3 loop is CASSLGQGEWDGYTF. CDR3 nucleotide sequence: TGTGCCAGCAGCCTCGGACAGGGGGAATGGGATGGCTACACCTTC.

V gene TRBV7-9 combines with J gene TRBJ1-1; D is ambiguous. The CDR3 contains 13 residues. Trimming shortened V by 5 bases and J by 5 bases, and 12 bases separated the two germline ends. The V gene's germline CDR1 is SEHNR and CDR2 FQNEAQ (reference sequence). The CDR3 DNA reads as TGTGCCAGCAGCCCGAGCGGCGGAACTGAAGCTTTCTTT. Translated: CASSPSGGTEAFF. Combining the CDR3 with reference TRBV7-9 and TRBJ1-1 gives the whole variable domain DTGVSQNPRHKITKRGQNVTFRCDPISEHNRLYWYRQTLGQGPEFLTYFQNEAQLEKSRLLSDRFSAERPKGSFSTLEIQRTEQGDSAMYLCASSPSGGTEAFFGQGTRLTVV.

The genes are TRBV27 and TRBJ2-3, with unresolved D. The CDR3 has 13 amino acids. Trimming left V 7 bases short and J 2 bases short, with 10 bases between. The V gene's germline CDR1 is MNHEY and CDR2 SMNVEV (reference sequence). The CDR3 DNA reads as TGTGCCAGCACCCGGAGAAACACAGATACGCAGTATTTT. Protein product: CASTRRNTDTQYF.

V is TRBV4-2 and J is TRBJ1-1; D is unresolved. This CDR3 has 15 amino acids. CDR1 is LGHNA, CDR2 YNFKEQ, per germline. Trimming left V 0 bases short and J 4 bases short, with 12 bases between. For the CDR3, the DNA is TGTGCCAGCAGCCAAGATCGCCAGCTCGGCACTGAAGCTTTCTTT. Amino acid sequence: CASSQDRQLGTEAFF.

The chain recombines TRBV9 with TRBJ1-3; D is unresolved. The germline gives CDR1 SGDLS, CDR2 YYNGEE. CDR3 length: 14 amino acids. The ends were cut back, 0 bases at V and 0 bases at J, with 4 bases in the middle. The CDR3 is CASSVGVSGNTIYF. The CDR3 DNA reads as TGTGCCAGCAGCGTAGGCGTCTCTGGAAACACCATATATTTT. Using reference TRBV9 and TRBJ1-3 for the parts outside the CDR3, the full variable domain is DSGVTQTPKHLITATGQRVTLRCSPRSGDLSVYWYQQSLDQGLQFLIQYYNGEERAKGNILERFSAQQFPDLHSELNLSSLELGDSALYFCASSVGVSGNTIYFGEGSWLTVV.

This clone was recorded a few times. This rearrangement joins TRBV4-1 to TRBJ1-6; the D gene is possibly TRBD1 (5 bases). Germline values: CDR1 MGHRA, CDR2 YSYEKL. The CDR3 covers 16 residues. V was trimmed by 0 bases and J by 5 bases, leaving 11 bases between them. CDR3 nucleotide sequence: TGCGCCAGCAGCCAAGAACAGACAGTCAATAATTCACCCCTCCACTTT. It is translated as CASSQEQTVNNSPLHF.

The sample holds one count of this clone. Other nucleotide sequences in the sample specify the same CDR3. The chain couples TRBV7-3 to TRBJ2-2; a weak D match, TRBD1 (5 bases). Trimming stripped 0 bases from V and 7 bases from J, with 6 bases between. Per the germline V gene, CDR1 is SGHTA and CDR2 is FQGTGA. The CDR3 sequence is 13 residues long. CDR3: CASSLTRDGELFF. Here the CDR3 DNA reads TGTGCCAGCAGCTTAACCAGGGACGGGGAGCTGTTTTTT.

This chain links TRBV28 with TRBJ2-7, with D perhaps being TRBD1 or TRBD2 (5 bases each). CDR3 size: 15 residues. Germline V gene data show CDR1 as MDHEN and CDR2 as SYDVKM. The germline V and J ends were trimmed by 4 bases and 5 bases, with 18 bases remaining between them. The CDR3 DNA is TGTGCCAGCAGTTCAGCCGGGGCTAGCAGGGACGAGCAGTACTTC. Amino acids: CASSSAGASRDEQYF.

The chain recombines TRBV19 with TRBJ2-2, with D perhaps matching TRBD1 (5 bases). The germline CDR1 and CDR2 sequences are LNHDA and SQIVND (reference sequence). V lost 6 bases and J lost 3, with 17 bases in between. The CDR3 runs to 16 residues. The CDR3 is CASRREPGRDTGELFF. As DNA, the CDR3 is TGTGCCAGTAGACGAGAGCCAGGGCGCGACACCGGGGAGCTGTTTTTT.

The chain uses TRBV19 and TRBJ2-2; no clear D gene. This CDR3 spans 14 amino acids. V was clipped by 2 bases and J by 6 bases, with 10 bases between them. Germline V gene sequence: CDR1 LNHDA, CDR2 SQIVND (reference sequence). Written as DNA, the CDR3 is TGTGCCAGTAGTATAAGGGTTGGATCCGGGGAGCTGTTTTTT. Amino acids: CASSIRVGSGELFF. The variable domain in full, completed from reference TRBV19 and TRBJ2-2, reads DGGITQSPKYLFRKEGQNVTLSCEQNLNHDAMYWYRQDPGQGLRLIYYSQIVNDFQKGDIAEGYSVSREKKESFPLTVTSAQKNPTAFYLCASSIRVGSGELFFGEGSRLTVL.

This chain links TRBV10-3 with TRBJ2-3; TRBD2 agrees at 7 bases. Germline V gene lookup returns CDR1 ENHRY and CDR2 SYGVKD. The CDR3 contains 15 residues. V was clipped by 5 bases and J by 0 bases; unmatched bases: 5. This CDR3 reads CAISKTSSSTDTQYF. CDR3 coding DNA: TGTGCCATCAGTAAGACTAGCTCTAGCACAGATACGCAGTATTTT.